The rows below give T cell receptor beta chains drawn from one sample of a study of cytomegalovirus exposure and HLA in healthy donors. Method: immunoSEQ multiplex PCR; TCRdb's copy keeps in-frame clones and lacks some. The sample has fewer than 75,000 clones, roughly 70% seen once. Source material: PBMCs. These receptors came from a man between 65 and 79 years old in good health and CMV-seronegative. Both conserved end residues are part of each CDR3. The D gene is left open where the match is weak. Clone size, where shown, is once, few, many, or a class for clones that have expanded.

>TRBJ2-2|TRBV6-5|-|-
TGTGCCAGCAGACCGGGGGAAACCGGGGAGCTGTTTTTT
CASRPGETGELFF
>TRBJ2-3|TRBV9|once|TRBD2
TGTGCCAGCAGCGTAGAAGGTAGCGGGGGGTTCACAGATACGCAGTATTTT
CASSVEGSGGFTDTQYF
>TRBJ2-3|TRBV11-2|-|-
TGTGCCAGCAGCTTAGGACAGATTACTACAGATACGCAGTATTTT
CASSLGQITTDTQYF
>TRBJ1-3|TRBV6-5|-|-
TGTGCCAGCAGCCTCAGGGGAAAGGAAAACACCATATATTTT
CASSLRGKENTIYF
>TRBJ2-1|TRBV19|-|-
TGTGCCAGTAACGACGGGACTCCCTACAATGAGCAGTTCTTC
CASNDGTPYNEQFF
>TRBJ1-4|TRBV7-9|-|TRBD1
TGTTCCAGCAGCTCGACAGGGGGCATTGAAAAACTGTTTTTT
CSSSSTGGIEKLFF
>TRBJ2-1|TRBV6-1|-|-
TGTGCCAGCGAAGCAGGGGTGTCCTACAATGAGCAGTTCTTC
CASEAGVSYNEQFF
>TRBJ2-7|TRBV2|-|TRBD2
TGTGCCAGCAGCCCGGGACTAGCGGGATTGTCCTACGAGCAGTACTTC
CASSPGLAGLSYEQYF
>TRBJ2-5|TRBV19|-|-
TGTGCCAGTAGTGCCTATCAAGAGACCCAGTACTTC
CASSAYQETQYF
>TRBJ1-5|TRBV19|few|TRBD1
TGTGCCACTTCGGACAGGGTTCTCGTAGGTCAGCCCCAGCATTTT
CATSDRVLVGQPQHF
>TRBJ2-5|TRBV7-2|-|-
TGTGCCAGCAGCTTAGGTGCTAGTGAGGAGACCCAGTACTTC
CASSLGASEETQYF
>TRBJ1-1|TRBV29-1|-|TRBD1
TGCAGCGTTGAAATGGGACAGGGTTGGACTGAAGCTTTCTTT
CSVEMGQGWTEAFF
>TRBJ2-7|TRBV28|-|-
TGTGCCAGCAGGTCAGGGCCCTACGAGCAGTACTTC
CASRSGPYEQYF
>TRBJ2-7|TRBV7-2|-|-
TGTGCCAGCAGCTCACGAGGGAGTGCCCCCGAGCAGTACTTC
CASSSRGSAPEQYF
>TRBJ1-4|TRBV6-5|-|TRBD1
TGTGCCAGCACCGGGACAGCCGAAAAACTGTTTTTT
CASTGTAEKLFF
>TRBJ2-7|TRBV11-2|-|-
TGTGCCAGCAGCTTAAGTTCAGCCTACGAGCAGTACTTC
CASSLSSAYEQYF
>TRBJ2-7|TRBV6-1|-|TRBD1
TGTGCCAGCAGACAGGGGCCTACCTACGAGCAGTACTTC
CASRQGPTYEQYF
>TRBJ2-1|TRBV7-2|-|-
TGTGCCAGCAGCTTTAAAGCGAAACAAGTCACCTACAATGAGCAGTTCTTC
CASSFKAKQVTYNEQFF
>TRBJ1-6|TRBV4-3|-|TRBD1
TGCGCCAGCAGCCAAGCCCGGGACAGGGGCTCACCCCTCCACTTT
CASSQARDRGSPLHF
>TRBJ2-1|TRBV11-2|-|TRBD2
TGTGCCAGCAGCTCCCGAGGGGGAGCGGGGGTAATCAATGAGCAGTTCTTC
CASSSRGGAGVINEQFF
>TRBJ2-3|TRBV7-9|-|TRBD1
TGTGCCAGCAGCTTAACGGGACAGGGCACAGATACGCAGTGTTTT
CASSLTGQGTDTQCF
>TRBJ2-1|TRBV7-9|-|TRBD2
TGTGCCAGCAGTCCGTGGGTGTTAAGGACTAGCGGGAGGCGGAGTGAGCAGTTCTTC
CASSPWVLRTSGRRSEQFF
>TRBJ1-5|TRBV28|-|-
TGTGCCAGCAGTTTTCCGAATCGGGGGTATCAGCCCCAGCATTTT
CASSFPNRGYQPQHF
>TRBJ1-2|TRBV6-1|-|TRBD1
TGTGCCAGCAGGGTGGACAGGGGATATGATGGCTACACCTTC
CASRVDRGYDGYTF
>TRBJ1-6|TRBV30|-|TRBD1
TGTGCCTGGAGTGGGGGACAGCGCTATAATTCACCCCTCCACTTT
CAWSGGQRYNSPLHF
>TRBJ1-5|TRBV6-5|-|-
TGTGCCAGCAGTCCTACAGATAGCAATCAGCCCCAGCATTTT
CASSPTDSNQPQHF
>TRBJ2-3|TRBV4-1|-|-
TGCGCCAGCAGCCAAGACAGGGGCACAGATACGCAGTATTTT
CASSQDRGTDTQYF
>TRBJ1-1|TRBV23-1|-|TRBD1
TGCGCCAGCAGTCCATCGACAGGGACGAACACTGAAGCTTTCTTT
CASSPSTGTNTEAFF
>TRBJ1-2|TRBV5-6|-|-
TGTGCCAGCAGCGCCAGGGGTTTAGGAGGCTACACCTTC
CASSARGLGGYTF
>TRBJ2-1|TRBV18|-|TRBD2
TGTGCCAGCTCAGGCGGACTAGCGGGAGACAATGAGCAGTTCTTC
CASSGGLAGDNEQFF
>TRBJ1-1|TRBV5-1|-|TRBD1
TGCGCCAGCAGCCTCGACAGGGCAACTTTCTTT
CASSLDRATFF